A single count supports the clone carrying this TCR beta chain. This sample was included in a study of T cell changes during pregnancy in multiple sclerosis. The CDR3 contains 14 residues. Germline CDR1 reads SGHTA; CDR2 reads FQGTGA. Trimming took off 3 bases at V and 5 bases at J, with 13 bases between the two ends. The assay was immunoSEQ multiplex PCR, and TCRdb's table has in-frame clones only and misses some. The data hold about 59,000 clones, with approximately 93% observed a single time. The clonotype originates from a female donor with multiple sclerosis, enrolled in a pregnancy study. The chain employs TRBV7-3 and TRBJ2-5; D remains unclear. The input for sequencing was CD8+ T cells from peripheral blood mononuclear cells, taken in the third trimester of pregnancy. In nucleotides, the CDR3 is TGTGCCAGCAGCTTTGGGCCCATGCAGGAGACCCAGTACTTC. Amino acids: CASSFGPMQETQYF. The entire variable domain, with the rest obtained from reference TRBV7-3 and TRBJ2-5, is as follows: GAGVSQTPSNKVTEKGKYVELRCDPISGHTALYWYRQSLGQGPEFLIYFQGTGAADDSGLPNDRFFAVRPEGSVSTLKIQRTERGDSAVYLCASSFGPMQETQYFGPGTRLLVL.